A selection of T cell receptor beta chains follows, all from one sample in a study of shared clonotypes between healthy human individuals. Assay used: immunoSEQ multiplex PCR; TCRdb lists only in-frame clones, some missing. The sample consists of about 510,000 clones, about 96% of them appearing once. Sequences were obtained from naive CD4+ T cells sorted from blood. These TCRs come from a woman in her twenties or thirties in good health. The CDR3 runs from the conserved cysteine through the conserved F or W. D genes are given only for firm matches. Only some rows state a clone size, as once, few, many or a class for expanded clones.

j_gene: TRBJ2-2; v_gene: TRBV9; d_gene: TRBD2; abundance: .; CDR3aa: CASSPGRAGELFF; CDR3nt: TGTGCCAGCAGCCCCGGGAGGGCCGGGGAGCTGTTTTTT
j_gene: TRBJ1-1; v_gene: TRBV12-5; d_gene: .; abundance: .; CDR3aa: CASEKAHTEAFF; CDR3nt: TGTGCTAGTGAAAAAGCGCACACTGAAGCTTTCTTT
j_gene: TRBJ2-6; v_gene: TRBV18; d_gene: .; abundance: once; CDR3aa: CASSRLMTLQSRANVLTF; CDR3nt: TGTGCCAGCTCACGACTCATGACTTTACAAAGTCGGGCCAACGTCCTGACTTTC
j_gene: TRBJ2-1; v_gene: TRBV13; d_gene: .; abundance: .; CDR3aa: CASSLFLTDSNEQFF; CDR3nt: TGTGCCAGCAGCTTATTCCTCACGGATTCCAATGAGCAGTTCTTC
j_gene: TRBJ2-1; v_gene: TRBV29-1; d_gene: TRBD2; abundance: .; CDR3aa: CSVEDLAGVLNEQFF; CDR3nt: TGCAGCGTTGAAGATTTAGCGGGAGTTTTGAATGAGCAGTTCTTC
j_gene: TRBJ2-5; v_gene: TRBV27; d_gene: .; abundance: .; CDR3aa: CASSRGEETQYF; CDR3nt: TGTGCCAGCAGCCGCGGTGAGGAGACCCAGTACTTC
j_gene: TRBJ2-3; v_gene: TRBV6-1; d_gene: TRBD1; abundance: .; CDR3aa: CASSEGQGADTQYF; CDR3nt: TGTGCCAGCAGTGAAGGACAGGGCGCAGATACGCAGTATTTT
j_gene: TRBJ1-2; v_gene: TRBV10-1; d_gene: TRBD1; abundance: .; CDR3aa: CASSPRTGNGYTF; CDR3nt: TGCGCCAGCAGCCCACGGACAGGGAATGGCTACACCTTC
j_gene: TRBJ2-7; v_gene: TRBV7-8; d_gene: .; abundance: .; CDR3aa: CASSPEGGSDKPYEQYF; CDR3nt: TGTGCCAGCAGCCCAGAGGGCGGGTCGGACAAGCCCTACGAGCAGTACTTC
j_gene: TRBJ2-7; v_gene: TRBV28; d_gene: .; abundance: .; CDR3aa: CASSSAGTPYEQYF; CDR3nt: TGTGCCAGCAGTAGTGCCGGGACACCATACGAGCAGTACTTC
j_gene: TRBJ2-6; v_gene: TRBV6-1; d_gene: .; abundance: .; CDR3aa: CASSEVRAGANVLTF; CDR3nt: TGTGCCAGCAGTGAAGTTCGGGCTGGGGCCAACGTCCTGACTTTC
j_gene: TRBJ2-1; v_gene: TRBV2; d_gene: TRBD2; abundance: .; CDR3aa: CASSDPGLAGGKGEQFF; CDR3nt: TGTGCCAGCAGTGATCCCGGACTAGCGGGGGGCAAGGGTGAGCAGTTCTTC
j_gene: TRBJ2-1; v_gene: TRBV5-1; d_gene: TRBD2; abundance: .; CDR3aa: CASSGRRGSNEQFF; CDR3nt: TGCGCCAGCAGCGGACGCCGCGGGAGCAATGAGCAGTTCTTC
j_gene: TRBJ2-6; v_gene: TRBV5-1; d_gene: .; abundance: .; CDR3aa: CASSLFSTPGANVLTF; CDR3nt: TGCGCCAGCAGCTTGTTTTCCACCCCGGGGGCCAACGTCCTGACTTTC
j_gene: TRBJ2-2; v_gene: TRBV19; d_gene: .; abundance: .; CDR3aa: CASSKDRPNTGELFF; CDR3nt: TGTGCCAGTAGTAAAGACAGACCTAACACCGGGGAGCTGTTTTTT
j_gene: TRBJ2-1; v_gene: TRBV15; d_gene: TRBD1; abundance: .; CDR3aa: CATSRGANRGFSYNEQFF; CDR3nt: TGTGCCACCAGCAGAGGGGCCAACAGGGGTTTCTCCTACAATGAGCAGTTCTTC
j_gene: TRBJ1-4; v_gene: TRBV7-8; d_gene: .; abundance: .; CDR3aa: CASSNRVATNEKLFF; CDR3nt: TGTGCCAGCAGCAACAGGGTTGCAACTAATGAAAAACTGTTTTTT
j_gene: TRBJ1-3; v_gene: TRBV30; d_gene: .; abundance: .; CDR3aa: CAWSAGNTIYF; CDR3nt: TGTGCCTGGAGCGCTGGAAACACCATATATTTT
j_gene: TRBJ2-7; v_gene: TRBV7-8; d_gene: .; abundance: .; CDR3aa: CASSLVSDSLAKQYF; CDR3nt: TGTGCCAGCAGCTTAGTATCGGACAGCCTGGCCAAGCAGTACTTC
j_gene: TRBJ1-1; v_gene: TRBV7-9; d_gene: .; abundance: .; CDR3aa: CASSSYRGSRGNTEAFF; CDR3nt: TGTGCCAGCAGCTCATACAGAGGGTCAAGGGGTAACACTGAAGCTTTCTTT
j_gene: TRBJ1-5; v_gene: TRBV28; d_gene: TRBD1; abundance: .; CDR3aa: CASSLQGDPYSNQPQHF; CDR3nt: TGTGCCAGCAGTCTTCAGGGGGATCCATATAGCAATCAGCCCCAGCATTTT
j_gene: TRBJ1-2; v_gene: TRBV28; d_gene: .; abundance: .; CDR3aa: CASSPTGEGGGPF; CDR3nt: TGTGCCAGCAGTCCGACAGGTGAGGGAGGAGGACCCTTC
j_gene: TRBJ2-2; v_gene: TRBV27; d_gene: .; abundance: .; CDR3aa: CASSLSPGVNTGELFF; CDR3nt: TGTGCCAGCAGTTTATCCCCGGGGGTGAACACCGGGGAGCTGTTTTTT
j_gene: TRBJ2-2; v_gene: TRBV9; d_gene: TRBD1; abundance: .; CDR3aa: CASSVAVRDSLNTGELFF; CDR3nt: TGTGCCAGCAGCGTAGCTGTCCGGGACAGCCTAAACACCGGGGAGCTGTTTTTT
j_gene: TRBJ2-1; v_gene: TRBV5-8; d_gene: .; abundance: .; CDR3aa: CASSFTGTADNEQFF; CDR3nt: TGTGCCAGCAGCTTCACCGGGACTGCCGACAATGAGCAGTTCTTC
j_gene: TRBJ1-2; v_gene: TRBV23-1; d_gene: TRBD1; abundance: .; CDR3aa: CASSQPRPTGNYGYTF; CDR3nt: TGCGCCAGCAGTCAACCCCGCCCGACAGGGAACTATGGCTACACCTTC
j_gene: TRBJ2-7; v_gene: TRBV5-1; d_gene: TRBD1; abundance: .; CDR3aa: CASSLTGASYEQYF; CDR3nt: TGCGCCAGCAGCTTGACAGGGGCCTCCTACGAGCAGTACTTC
j_gene: TRBJ2-6; v_gene: TRBV4-1; d_gene: TRBD1; abundance: .; CDR3aa: CASSPEWTGTNSGANVLTF; CDR3nt: TGCGCCAGCAGCCCTGAGTGGACAGGGACGAACTCTGGGGCCAACGTCCTGACTTTC
j_gene: TRBJ2-2; v_gene: TRBV15; d_gene: TRBD2; abundance: .; CDR3aa: CATSRDSTSGGELFF; CDR3nt: TGTGCCACCAGCAGAGATAGTACTAGCGGGGGAGAGCTGTTTTTT
j_gene: TRBJ2-5; v_gene: TRBV4-2; d_gene: TRBD2; abundance: .; CDR3aa: CASSQGVAGERETQYF; CDR3nt: TGTGCCAGCAGCCAAGGAGTAGCGGGAGAAAGGGAGACCCAGTACTTC
j_gene: TRBJ1-5; v_gene: TRBV2; d_gene: TRBD1; abundance: .; CDR3aa: CASKGDSQPQHF; CDR3nt: TGTGCCAGCAAGGGGGACAGTCAGCCCCAGCATTTT
j_gene: TRBJ2-7; v_gene: TRBV28; d_gene: .; abundance: once; CDR3aa: CASLGGNYEQYF; CDR3nt: TGTGCCAGCCTAGGAGGAAACTACGAGCAGTACTTC
j_gene: TRBJ1-5; v_gene: TRBV6-6; d_gene: .; abundance: .; CDR3aa: CASSYSGPNNQPQHF; CDR3nt: TGTGCCAGCAGTTACTCGGGGCCGAACAATCAGCCCCAGCATTTT
j_gene: TRBJ2-7; v_gene: TRBV4-2; d_gene: TRBD1; abundance: .; CDR3aa: CASSQTGQDYEQYF; CDR3nt: TGTGCCAGCAGCCAAACAGGACAGGACTACGAGCAGTACTTC
j_gene: TRBJ1-4; v_gene: TRBV27; d_gene: .; abundance: .; CDR3aa: CASSPLRGLTNEKLFF; CDR3nt: TGTGCCAGCAGCCCTCTACGGGGCCTAACTAATGAAAAACTGTTTTTT
j_gene: TRBJ1-2; v_gene: TRBV6-6; d_gene: .; abundance: .; CDR3aa: CASSYGFGYTF; CDR3nt: TGTGCCAGCAGTTACGGGTTTGGCTACACCTTC
j_gene: TRBJ1-4; v_gene: TRBV6-5; d_gene: .; abundance: .; CDR3aa: CASSYSPATNEKLFF; CDR3nt: TGTGCCAGCAGTTACTCCCCAGCAACTAATGAAAAACTGTTTTTT
j_gene: TRBJ1-1; v_gene: TRBV28; d_gene: .; abundance: .; CDR3aa: CASNKGPGTEAFF; CDR3nt: TGTGCCAGCAACAAGGGGCCGGGAACTGAAGCTTTCTTT